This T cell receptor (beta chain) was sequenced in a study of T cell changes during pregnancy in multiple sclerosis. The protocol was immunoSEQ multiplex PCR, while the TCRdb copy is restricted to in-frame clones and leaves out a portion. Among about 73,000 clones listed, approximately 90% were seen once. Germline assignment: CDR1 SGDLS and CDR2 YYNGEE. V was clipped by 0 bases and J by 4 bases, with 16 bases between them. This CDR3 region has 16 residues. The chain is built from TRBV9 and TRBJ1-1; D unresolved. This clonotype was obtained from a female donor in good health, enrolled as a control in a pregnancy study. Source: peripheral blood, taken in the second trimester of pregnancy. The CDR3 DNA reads TGTGCCAGCAGCGTAGACCCGGCGCGGTGGAGCACTGAAGCTTTCTTT. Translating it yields CASSVDPARWSTEAFF.